Listed here is a single T cell receptor (beta chain). Germline assignment: CDR1 MNHEY and CDR2 SVGEGT. The CDR3 is made up of 12 amino acids. V was clipped by 3 bases and J by 2 bases, with 3 bases between them. These data are taken from a study of blood T cell repertoires in COVID-19. The assay was immunoSEQ multiplex PCR, and TCRdb's table has in-frame clones only and misses some. The sample includes 200,000 to 300,000 clones, around 84% seen only once; the top ten take 4% to 5%. The specimen was peripheral blood. V is TRBV6-2 or TRBV6-3 and J is TRBJ2-3; no firm D call. The receptor's source is a man aged 55 to 70 with acute or convalescent COVID-19. DNA of the CDR3: TGTGCCAGCAGTTATTACACAGATACGCAGTATTTT. Its translation: CASSYYTDTQYF.